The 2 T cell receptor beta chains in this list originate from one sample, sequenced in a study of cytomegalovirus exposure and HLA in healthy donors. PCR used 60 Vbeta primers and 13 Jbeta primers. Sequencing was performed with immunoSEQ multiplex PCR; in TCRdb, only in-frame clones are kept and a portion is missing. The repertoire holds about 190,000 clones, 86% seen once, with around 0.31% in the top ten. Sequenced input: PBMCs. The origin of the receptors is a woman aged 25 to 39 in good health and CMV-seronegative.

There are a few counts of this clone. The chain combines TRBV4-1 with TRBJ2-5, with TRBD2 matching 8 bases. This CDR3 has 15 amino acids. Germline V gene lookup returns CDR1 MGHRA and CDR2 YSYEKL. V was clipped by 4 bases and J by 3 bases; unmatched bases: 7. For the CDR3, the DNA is TGCGCCAGCAGCCCCCTCTCCGGGGGGGAAGAGACCCAGTACTTC. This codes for CASSPLSGGEETQYF.

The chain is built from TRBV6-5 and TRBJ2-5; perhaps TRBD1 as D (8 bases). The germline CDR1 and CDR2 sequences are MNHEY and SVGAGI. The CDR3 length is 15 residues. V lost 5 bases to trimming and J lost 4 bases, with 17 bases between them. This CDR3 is CASSQGQGGIETQYF. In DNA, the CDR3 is TGTGCCAGCAGTCAAGGACAGGGAGGGATAGAGACCCAGTACTTC.